Presented here are 20 T cell receptor beta chains from one specimen sequenced in a study of blood T cells in healthy people across ages. The second PCR ran roughly 7 to 11 cycles with a sample-barcoded 5' primer and J-beta primers. TCRdb reanalysed the 5' RACE reads using MiXCR and keeps one entry per CDR3 protein. This table has over 950,000 distinct CDR3 sequences, around 54% appearing once. The sequenced sample consisted of blood. The source is a woman aged 60 to 75 in good health.

This chain uses TRBV6-1 with TRBJ2-5, with no clear D. There are 15 residues in the CDR3. V lost 0 bases and J lost 5, with 13 bases in between. Per germline, CDR1 MNHNS and CDR2 SASEGT. Here the CDR3 DNA reads TGTGCCAGCAGTGAAGCGCCTTTCCGGGTTGAGACCCAGTACTTC. Protein sequence: CASSEAPFRVETQYF.

CDR3 bases: TGTGCCAGCAGTTTAGGGGGAAGAGGGAAAGCTTTCTTT. It is translated as CASSLGGRGKAFF. The V gene is TRBV28, the J gene TRBJ1-1; D might be TRBD1 (5 bases). The CDR3 has 13 amino acids. Per the germline V gene, CDR1 is MDHEN and CDR2 is SYDVKM. V was trimmed by 2 bases and J by 9 bases, leaving 13 bases between them.

The chain recombines TRBV12-3 or TRBV12-4 with TRBJ2-7; 8 nucleotides agree with TRBD1. CDR3 length: 16 amino acids. Losses at the gene ends were 2 bases for V and 1 base for J; bases not matched to a gene: 7. CDR3 residues: CASSLLPGTGSYEQYF. The CDR3 DNA is TGTGCCAGCAGTTTATTACCCGGGACAGGTTCCTACGAGCAGTACTTC.

In this sample, this clonotype turned up many times. This chain uses TRBV29-1 with TRBJ2-1, with D tentatively TRBD2 (6 bases). Germline lookup yields CDR1 SQVTM and CDR2 ANQGSEA. V lost 6 bases and J lost 3, with 12 bases in between. The length of the CDR3 is 13 residues. CDR3 residues: CSVIGGLYNEQFF. Here the CDR3 DNA reads TGCAGCGTCATCGGGGGACTCTACAATGAGCAGTTCTTC.

On this clonotype: Germline is not matched at one junction end, which may reflect a read error. The chain recombines TRBV19 with TRBJ2-6; D is undetermined. CDR3 length equals 15 residues. Germline CDR1 LNHDA, CDR2 SQIVND (reference sequence). The CDR3 spells CASSIRRSEANVLTF. In nucleotides, the CDR3 is TGTGCCAGTAGTATCCGCCGCTCTGAGGCCAACGTCCTGACTTTC.

This chain uses TRBV28 with TRBJ2-1; the D is unclear. The CDR3 totals 11 residues. From germline, CDR1 is MDHEN and CDR2 SYDVKM. Trimming took 4 bases from V and 9 from J, leaving 7 bases between them. The CDR3 DNA sequence: TGTGCCAGCAGTTCCCCCTTTGAGCAGTTCTTC. Its protein is CASSSPFEQFF.

This clonotype showed up just once. This rearrangement joins TRBV12-3 or TRBV12-4 to TRBJ2-1; 7 bases fit TRBD1. The V gene end was trimmed by 7 bases and the J gene end by 8 bases; junction bases not matched to a gene: 5. The CDR3 has 12 amino acids. CDR3 in DNA: TGTGCCAGCAATAGGGGGCCGCATGAGCAGTTCTTC. It yields the protein CASNRGPHEQFF.

The V call is TRBV27, the J call TRBJ2-5; D remains ambiguous. V was pared by 2 bases and J by 2 bases, with 15 bases between. Per germline, CDR1 MNHEY and CDR2 SMNVEV (reference sequence). The CDR3 runs 16 residues. The chain's CDR3 is CASSLNQQNPQETQYF. The CDR3 DNA follows: TGTGCCAGCAGTTTAAATCAGCAGAACCCTCAAGAGACCCAGTACTTC.

This chain connects TRBV3-1 to TRBJ1-6; D not resolved. V was clipped by 0 bases and J by 7 bases, with 10 bases between them. The CDR3 is 15 amino acids. From germline, CDR1 is LGHDT and CDR2 YNNKEL (reference sequence). This chain's CDR3 is CASSQDTRGNSPLHF. The CDR3 coding sequence is TGTGCCAGCAGCCAAGATACAAGAGGCAATTCACCCCTCCACTTT. Together with reference TRBV3-1 and TRBJ1-6, the CDR3 gives the full variable domain: DTAVSQTPKYLVTQMGNDKSIKCEQNLGHDTMYWYKQDSKKFLKIMFSYNNKELIINETVPNRFSPKSPDKAHLNLHINSLELGDSAVYFCASSQDTRGNSPLHFGNGTRLTVT.

This clonotype was seen a handful of times. This chain uses TRBV7-9 with TRBJ2-3, with 12 nucleotides matching TRBD2. Germline-derived CDR1 and CDR2 are SEHNR and FQNEAQ (reference sequence). Trimming cost V 5 bases and J 3 bases; bases outside gene matches: 9. CDR3 length equals 17 residues. The CDR3 here is CASSKGLAGKETDTQYF. The DNA of the CDR3 is TGTGCCAGCAGCAAGGGACTAGCGGGCAAGGAGACAGATACGCAGTATTTT.

The chain links TRBV4-2 to TRBJ1-3; D remains ambiguous. Germline assignment: CDR1 LGHNA and CDR2 YNFKEQ. V shed 0 bases and J shed 0 bases, with 9 bases lying between them. The CDR3 is made up of 16 amino acids. The CDR3 spells CASSQDWESSGNTIYF. For the CDR3, the DNA is TGTGCCAGCAGCCAAGACTGGGAGAGCTCTGGAAACACCATATATTTT.

This clonotype was counted between two and nine times. The genes are TRBV20-1 and TRBJ2-1; weak D call: TRBD1 (7 bases). V lost 0 bases to trimming and J lost 7 bases, with 19 bases between them. This CDR3 is 16 amino acids long. CDR1 and CDR2 (germline): DFQATT, SNEGSKA (reference sequence). For the CDR3, the DNA is TGCAGTGCTAGAGATCCTGGGGCAGGGGGGAGGAATGAGCAGTTCTTC. Translating it yields CSARDPGAGGRNEQFF.

Comments on this clonotype: The junction departs from germline at one end; a sequencing error may be responsible. The genes are TRBV27 and TRBJ1-1; D possibly corresponds to TRBD1 (6 bases). Germline V gene data show CDR1 as MNHEY and CDR2 as SMNVEV (reference sequence). The CDR3 is 17 amino acids. Written as DNA, the CDR3 is TGTGCCAGCAGACCTAATTCAATTGGCAGGGGAGGAACTGAGGCTTTCTTT. This translates into CASRPNSIGRGGTEAFF.

The genes are TRBV6-5 and TRBJ2-1, with TRBD1 as a possible D gene (7 bases). The V gene lost 2 bases and the J gene lost 5 bases, with 22 bases spanning the gap. CDR1 is MNHEY, CDR2 SVGAGI, per germline. The CDR3 is 18 amino acids. CDR3 DNA sequence: TGTGCCAGCAGTTACCGCCATAGACAGGGAGGTACCCACAATGAGCAGTTCTTC. Its protein product is CASSYRHRQGGTHNEQFF.

This sequence joins TRBV20-1 and TRBJ2-3; a weak D match, TRBD1 (5 bases). CDR3 length: 14 amino acids. Germline CDR1 and CDR2: DFQATT and SNEGSKA (reference sequence). Trimming took 5 bases from V and 0 from J, leaving 12 bases between them. CDR3 bases: TGCAGTGCTCGACAGAAAACCAGCACAGATACGCAGTATTTT. It specifies CSARQKTSTDTQYF.

The chain carries TRBV6-5 and TRBJ1-3; D possibly corresponds to TRBD1 (6 bases). The CDR3 has 16 amino acids. Germline-derived CDR1 and CDR2 are MNHEY and SVGAGI. Trimming pared 0 bases from V and 0 bases from J, leaving 9 bases between. The CDR3 spells CASSYSLQGSGNTIYF. CDR3 nucleotides: TGTGCCAGCAGTTACTCTCTACAGGGCTCTGGAAACACCATATATTTT.

The chain employs TRBV7-2 and TRBJ1-5, with 7 nucleotides matching TRBD1. Germline V gene lookup returns CDR1 SGHTA and CDR2 FQGNSA. The CDR3 runs to 14 residues. V dropped 5 bases and J dropped 3; count of bases not matched to a gene: 4. CDR3 nucleotides: TGTGCCAGCAGCACAGGACAGGCCAATCAGCCCCAGCATTTT. It codes for CASSTGQANQPQHF.

This clonotype was recorded once. J is TRBJ2-6 and V is TRBV18; 10 bases are shared with TRBD2. This CDR3 has 18 amino acids. V trimming: 3 bases; J trimming: 0 bases; junction bases outside the gene matches: 5. Germline assignment: CDR1 KGHSH and CDR2 LQKENI. CDR3 amino acids: CASSPLAGGSSGANVLTF. The DNA for the CDR3 is TGTGCCAGCTCACCTTTAGCGGGAGGTTCCTCTGGGGCCAACGTCCTGACTTTC.

This clonotype was counted between two and nine times. V gene TRBV12-3 or TRBV12-4 combines with J gene TRBJ1-2, with 7 bases aligning to TRBD1. With V trimmed by 6 bases and J by 3 bases, 7 bases remained unmatched. The CDR3 loop spans 14 amino acids. The CDR3 nucleotides read TGTGCCAGCAGAAGGACAGGCCCCTACTATGGCTACACCTTC. Translation gives CASRRTGPYYGYTF.

V and J are TRBV10-3 and TRBJ2-5, with D perhaps TRBD1 (6 bases). Germline assignment: CDR1 ENHRY and CDR2 SYGVKD. Trimming pared 4 bases from V and 3 bases from J, leaving 6 bases between. The CDR3 length is 12 residues. The CDR3 region is CAISAGEETQYF. In nucleotides, the CDR3 is TGTGCCATCAGTGCAGGGGAAGAGACCCAGTACTTC.